This T cell receptor beta chain was documented in a study of post-analysis software for immune sequencing data (dated by TCRdb to about 2015). Regarding the study in general: Recorded disease courses included relapsing-remitting, secondary progressive and progressive-relapsing multiple sclerosis, with some patients lacking subtype annotation. The patient repertoires were set against ten to eleven previously published healthy control repertoires from donors whose ages ranged from about 6 to 27 years. A subset of samples was prepared in parallel using single-end sample barcoding, then pooled and co-amplified after Illumina adapter ligation.

Turning to this clonotype: No antigen is known for it. No quality values exist for individual bases; no much larger clone is one base distant.

V and J are truncated by 2 bases and 6 bases respectively, leaving an intervening sequence of 9 bases. Its CDR3 holds 13 amino acids, cysteine through phenylalanine. Only CDR3 DNA remains: 39 bases, in frame from the first base. From the germline V gene, CDR1 is SGHRS and CDR2 is YFSETQ. Library method: PCR. TCRdb shows the sequencer as Illumina HiSeq 2500. Unique molecular identifiers were incorporated into TCR beta cDNA libraries to reduce PCR and sequencing biases. Around 500,000 cDNA molecules were obtained for every 1 to 10 million input T cells, so each molecule roughly corresponded to one T cell. The patient libraries were prepared and sequenced with the same protocol used for the earlier healthy control dataset. Within a given batch, samples were prepared together, multiplexed and sequenced on the same HiSeq lane. Per the original workflow: MIGEC handled the raw barcoded reads, throwing out single-read molecular identifier groups before consensus assembly and CDR3 extraction. VDJtools was used for post-analysis of the clonotype tables, with diversity normalized by down-sampling every dataset to the smallest sample size. In repertoire overlap clustering, CDR3 amino acid sequences, but not nucleotide sequences, were matched to correct batch-related cross-sample contamination. TCRdb reprocessing: public reads trimmed at Q25 with fastp, clones called with MiXCR, in-frame beta chains kept. CDR3 protein duplicates are merged, each entry listing the most common genes and DNA. These V and J calls rely on TCRdb rather than the paper's analysis. Present in this sample are 750,000 to 900,000 distinct CDR3 sequences, just over 45% of which were seen just once. The top ten constitute roughly 5.2% of the sample.

General study outcomes and caveats: The multiple sclerosis patient group was slightly younger than the control group. Several TRBV segments, including TRBV5-6, TRBV5-1 and TRBV20-1, were significantly more frequent in patients than controls. Direct clustering with F measure showed strong co-clustering of samples prepared in the same batch, prompting a batch-effect correction. Compared with controls, multiple sclerosis patients had significantly lower normalized Chao1 diversity, a finding suggesting substantial peripheral T-cell clonal expansion.

TCR beta repertoires were profiled from peripheral blood of 13 young patients with multiple sclerosis to demonstrate the VDJtools post-analysis software. The multiple sclerosis patients were children and adolescents between about 6 and 15 years of age. The TCR originated in a girl aged 5-17 years with multiple sclerosis. The rearrangement joined TRBV5-1 to TRBJ2-1; no D gene call is confident. Specimen: blood. The DNA reads as follows: TGCGCCAGCAGCTTAGCACTCCTCAATGAGCAGTTCTTC. This yields the protein CASSLALLNEQFF.